This T cell receptor (beta chain) was sequenced in a study of cytomegalovirus exposure and HLA in healthy donors. Germline V lookup: CDR1 MDHEN, CDR2 SYDVKM. The CDR3 is 14 residues long. The method was immunoSEQ multiplex PCR; TCRdb's version includes in-frame clones alone and lacks a portion of them. The table has about 120,000 clones, around 88% seen once. Study results and caveats: Cytomegalovirus status, reportedly, was diagnosed with high specificity and sensitivity by the classifier. Among TCR beta chains, those listed as cytomegalovirus-associated numbered around 160. Specific recognition of CMV antigens was confirmed in vitro for a few chains (all CMV-associated). Subsequent analysis revealed that first-cohort TCR clusters tended to co-occur in the 90 to 150 validation repertoires.

Points on this clone: Its cognate antigen is unknown. The junction departs from germline at one end; a sequencing error may be responsible.

The rearrangement links TRBV28 to TRBJ1-2; D uncertain. This sequence originates from a man aged 18 to 29 in good health and CMV-seronegative. Sequencing used PBMCs. The CDR3 reads CASTSSGPNYGYTF. The CDR3, as DNA: TGTGCCAGCACCTCTTCCGGTCCTAATTATGGCTACACCTTC.